Below, one T cell receptor (beta chain) is given with its context. Its antigen remains unknown. The data originate from a study of T cell repertoires in aging, cancer and after chemotherapy. Study details: The full dataset contained around 10 million TCR reads.

Findings and caveats of the study: Rebound thymic output was suggested by rising median generation probability during chemotherapy in each cancer cohort.

Multiplex touch-down PCR with TRB-A/B primers amplified rearranged V-D-J TRB sequences. MiXCR, run by TCRdb on the multiplex PCR reads, gives a single entry per CDR3 protein. The sample lists some 10,000 distinct CDR3 sequences, 32% occurring once. The template was genomic DNA from peripheral blood, not RNA. Germline CDR1 is KGHDR and CDR2 is SFDVKD. The CDR3 sequence is 14 residues long. V was shortened by 0 bases and J by 3 bases, with 5 bases between the two germline ends. The sequence was obtained from a human donor in good health. Sequencing used blood. The V gene is TRBV24-1, the J gene TRBJ2-1; no clear D gene. Here the CDR3 DNA reads TGTGCCACCAGTGATTTGGGCAGCTACAATGAGCAGTTCTTC. This gives the protein CATSDLGSYNEQFF.